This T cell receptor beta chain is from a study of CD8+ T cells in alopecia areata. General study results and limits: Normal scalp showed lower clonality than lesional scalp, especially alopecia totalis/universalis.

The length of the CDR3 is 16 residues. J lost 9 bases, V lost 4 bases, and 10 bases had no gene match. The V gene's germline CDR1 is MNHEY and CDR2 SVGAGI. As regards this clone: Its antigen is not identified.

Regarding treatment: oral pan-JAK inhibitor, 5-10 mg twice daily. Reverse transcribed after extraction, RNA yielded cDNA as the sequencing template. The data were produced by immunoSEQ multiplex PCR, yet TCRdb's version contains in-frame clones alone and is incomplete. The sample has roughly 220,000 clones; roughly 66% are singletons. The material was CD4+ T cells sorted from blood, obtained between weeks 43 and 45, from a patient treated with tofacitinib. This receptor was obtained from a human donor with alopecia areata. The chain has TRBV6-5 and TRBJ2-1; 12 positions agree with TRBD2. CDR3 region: CASSSGVTSGGSEQFF. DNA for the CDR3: TGTGCCAGCAGTTCTGGAGTAACTAGCGGGGGGAGTGAGCAGTTCTTC.